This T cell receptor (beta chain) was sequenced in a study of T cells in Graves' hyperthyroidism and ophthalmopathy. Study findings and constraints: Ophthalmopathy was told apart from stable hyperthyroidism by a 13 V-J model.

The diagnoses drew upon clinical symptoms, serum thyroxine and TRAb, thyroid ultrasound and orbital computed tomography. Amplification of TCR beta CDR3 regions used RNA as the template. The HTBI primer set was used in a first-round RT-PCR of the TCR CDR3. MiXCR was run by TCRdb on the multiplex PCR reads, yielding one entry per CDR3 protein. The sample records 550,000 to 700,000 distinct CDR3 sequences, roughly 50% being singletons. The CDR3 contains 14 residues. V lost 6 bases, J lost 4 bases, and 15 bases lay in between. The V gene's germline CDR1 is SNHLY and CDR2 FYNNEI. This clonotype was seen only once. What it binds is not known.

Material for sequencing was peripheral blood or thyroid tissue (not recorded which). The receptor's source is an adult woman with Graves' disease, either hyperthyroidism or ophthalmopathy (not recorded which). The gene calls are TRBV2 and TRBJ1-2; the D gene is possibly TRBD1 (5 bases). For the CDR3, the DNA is TGTGCCAGCAGCACTAAGGGGCGGGGCTATGGCTACACCTTC. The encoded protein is CASSTKGRGYGYTF.